The following is a TCR beta chain sequence with its context. Its antigen remains undetermined. Per-nucleotide qualities are absent, and no much larger clonotype sits a single base away. Explained via the paper, the treatment or condition label denotes: around 19 received Ad26.COV2.S at low or high dose, single or two shots; about 5 received placebo; per-sample allocation not given. For vaccine and placebo recipients, the sequenced repertoires came from samples collected on day 63 after the first injection. Between 29 July and 7 August 2020, Cohort 1b enrolled 25 adults aged 18-55 years at one site in Boston, USA. Ad26.COV2.S was a replication-incompetent adenovirus type 26 vector that expressed a prefusion-stabilized SARS-CoV-2 spike protein derived from the original Wuhan strain. This sample is drawn from a study of Ad26.COV2.S vaccination and SARS-CoV-2 variants (dated by TCRdb to the early 2020s). About the investigation overall: Donors in the vaccine arm were drawn from COV1001, a phase I-IIa trial of Ad26.COV2.S in healthy adults that was multicentre, randomized, double-blind and placebo-controlled. Throughout the experiments and outcome assessment, investigators stayed blinded to trial group allocation. Dosing of Ad26.COV2.S was intramuscular, at either 5x10^10 or 1x10^11 viral particles, delivered as one shot or as two shots spaced 56 days apart. The TCR-sequenced set comprised approximately 30 samples: some 20 Ad26.COV2.S vaccine recipients, 5 placebo recipients and 8 SARS-CoV-2 convalescent individuals. TCRbeta repertoire sequencing was used to assess the specificity and breadth of SARS-CoV-2-reactive T cell receptors after Ad26.COV2.S vaccination. Participants in the trial were split at random into five groups of five each, receiving low-dose or high-dose Ad26.COV2.S once or twice, or else placebo on both occasions. Broader findings and caveats from the paper: After vaccination, spike-specific CD8+ and CD4+ T cell responses were reported to show substantial breadth. The study was not powered to compare responses between vaccine doses or regimens. According to the authors, total T cell responses may have been underestimated by the TCR breadth and depth analyses. Comparable non-spike TCR breadth was observed between vaccine and placebo recipients, consistent with only spike being contained in the vaccine. Higher spike-specific TCR breadth was observed in Ad26.COV2.S recipients than in placebo recipients (P = 0.0014).

The immunoSEQ Assay was the method used to sequence TCRbeta CDR3 regions. After extraction, genomic DNA underwent amplification by bias-controlled multiplex PCR, followed by high-throughput sequencing. As for how the authors treated the data: To quantify the absolute abundance of every unique TCRbeta CDR3 region, sequences were collapsed and filtered. T cell fraction was estimated by normalization of TCRbeta template counts to usable DNA, with usable DNA being measured through amplification of reference genes present in all nucleated cells. Repertoire TCRs were annotated as SARS-CoV-2-specific by exact matching of V gene, CDR3 amino acid sequence and J gene to a known reactive TCR set. The reference SARS-CoV-2 TCR set was derived from MIRA and filtered for enrichment in COVID-19-positive ImmuneCODE repertoires, a step that removed public or cross-reactive TCRs. Using the MIRA antigens, annotated TCRs were further analysed by specific ORF or by position within an ORF. Breadth was defined as annotated unique rearrangements over total unique productive rearrangements; depth was the summed frequency of those rearrangements. TCR breadth was compared between groups using two-sided Wilcoxon rank-sum tests. The source is immuneACCESS, and TCRdb retained only in-frame sequences with V and J called. Part of the clones is not carried over; for the studies checked, unresolved V genes explain less than half of this, and the remainder is unexplained. That table gives V, J and clone size, and the DNA gave D and trimming. The sample table records fewer than 400,000 clones; 85% to 90% of these occur just once. The top ten constitute around 2% of the sample.

V and J are truncated by 4 bases and 3 bases respectively, leaving an intervening sequence of 7 bases. The CDR3 numbers 13 residues from cysteine through phenylalanine. This entry keeps only the CDR3 DNA: 39 bases, framed from base 1. Looking up the germline V gene (reference sequence) yields CDR1 SGHNT and CDR2 YYREEE. The rearrangement combines TRBV5-4 with TRBJ2-2; no D gene can be assigned with confidence. The sequence was obtained from a person aged 18 to 59 who received the Ad26.COV2.S COVID-19 vaccine or a placebo. Specimen: peripheral blood, collected in a trial of Ad26.COV2.S vaccine versus placebo. The DNA sequence follows: TGTGCCAGCAGCACAGTAGACACCGGGGAGCTGTTTTTT. Its product reads: CASSTVDTGELFF.